Shown below are 26 T cell receptor beta chains from a single sample sequenced in a study of blood T cell repertoires in COVID-19. The method was immunoSEQ multiplex PCR; TCRdb's version includes in-frame clones alone and lacks a portion of them. The top ten clones hold less than 20% of a sample with approximately 90,000 clones, 80% of them seen once. The material sequenced was peripheral blood. Receptors originate from a woman of 80 years or more with acute or convalescent COVID-19.

The chain recombines TRBV11-2 with TRBJ2-2; the D gene is possibly TRBD2 (5 bases). This CDR3 comprises 15 residues. V lost 3 bases to trimming and J lost 5 bases, with 13 bases between them. Looked up from germline, CDR1 is SGHAT and CDR2 is FQNNGV. The CDR3 nucleotides are TGTGCCAGCAGCTTGCTTAGCGCCATTACCGGGGAGCTGTTTTTT. As protein: CASSLLSAITGELFF.

CDR3 nucleotide sequence: TGCAGCGTCCTTGGCTCTACAGAGAATGAGCAGTTCTTC. As protein: CSVLGSTENEQFF. This rearrangement joins TRBV29-1 to TRBJ2-1, with D unresolved. Germline V gene sequence: CDR1 SQVTM, CDR2 ANQGSEA. Trimming took off 6 bases at V and 7 bases at J, with 16 bases between the two ends. CDR3 size: 13 residues.

The chain combines TRBV7-8 with TRBJ1-1; the D is unclear. Trimming left V 1 base short and J 1 base short, with 10 bases between. The CDR3 has 15 amino acids. Germline assignment: CDR1 SGHVS and CDR2 FQNEAQ. This CDR3 reads CASSLVSLPNTEAFF. The CDR3 coding sequence is TGTGCCAGCAGCTTAGTGTCTCTACCGAACACTGAAGCTTTCTTT.

This clone was found many times. V and J are TRBV6-5 and TRBJ2-7, with 7 bases matching TRBD1. The CDR3 loop spans 15 amino acids. The germline V gene encodes CDR1 MNHEY and CDR2 SVGAGI. Trimming cost V 5 bases and J 1 base; bases outside gene matches: 8. For the CDR3, the DNA is TGTGCCAGCAGTAGGCGACAGGGCTTATCCTACGAGCAGTACTTC. Translated: CASSRRQGLSYEQYF.

The chain recombines TRBV19 with TRBJ1-2, with no clear D. V gave up 5 bases and J gave up 7 bases, with 11 bases separating them. The CDR3 totals 12 residues. Germline values: CDR1 LNHDA, CDR2 SQIVND (reference sequence). CDR3 sequence reads: CASSLESFGYTF. Here the CDR3 DNA reads TGTGCCAGTAGTTTGGAGTCTTTTGGCTACACCTTC.

This clone turned up a few times. CDR3 sequence: CASSPGTGPNTGELFF. CDR3 DNA sequence: TGTGCCAGCTCACCGGGGACAGGGCCGAACACCGGGGAGCTGTTTTTT. The chain links TRBV18 to TRBJ2-2, with 9 bases matching TRBD1. Germline assignment: CDR1 KGHSH and CDR2 LQKENI. V was pared by 3 bases and J by 0 bases, with 2 bases of the junction left unmatched. The CDR3 is 16 amino acids. Drawing the rest from reference TRBV18 and TRBJ2-2, the complete variable domain is NAGVMQNPRHLVRRRGQEARLRCSPMKGHSHVYWYRQLPEEGLKFMVYLQKENIIDESGMPKERFSAEFPKEGPSILRIQQVVRGDSAAYFCASSPGTGPNTGELFFGEGSRLTVL.

The chain combines TRBV2 with TRBJ1-5; D remains ambiguous. Trimming pared 5 bases from V and 2 bases from J, leaving 13 bases between. CDR1 is SNHLY, CDR2 FYNNEI, per germline. This CDR3 contains 15 residues. The CDR3 DNA reads as TGTGCCAGCAGTTCAGGTCGATTCGGCAATCAGCCCCAGCATTTT. Amino acids: CASSSGRFGNQPQHF.

This clone was seen a handful of times. This rearrangement joins TRBV9 to TRBJ1-1, with D possibly being TRBD1 (5 bases). The CDR3 has 13 residues. Germline assignment: CDR1 SGDLS and CDR2 YYNGEE. V lost 5 bases to trimming and J lost 2 bases, with 10 bases between them. The CDR3 DNA reads TGTGCCAGCAGTGCGGGGCACAACACTGAAGCTTTCTTT. As protein: CASSAGHNTEAFF.

The V call is TRBV7-2, the J call TRBJ1-3; D may be TRBD1 (6 bases). V dropped 2 bases and J dropped 0 bases, with 14 bases sitting between them. CDR1 SGHTA and CDR2 FQGNSA come from the germline V gene. The CDR3 is 17 residues long. In DNA, the CDR3 is TGTGCCAGCAGCTTACTCGGACAGTTATACTCTGGAAACACCATATATTTT. It yields the protein CASSLLGQLYSGNTIYF.

This clone appeared many times. The chain combines TRBV7-9 with TRBJ1-1; 9 bases are shared with TRBD1. Trimming cost V 7 bases and J 4 bases; bases outside gene matches: 7. There are 14 residues in the CDR3. CDR1 and CDR2 (germline): SEHNR, FQNEAQ (reference sequence). CDR3 DNA sequence: TGTGCCAGCACTCCGGGACAGGGACTCACTGAAGCTTTCTTT. Protein: CASTPGQGLTEAFF.

This clone was counted between two and nine times. V is TRBV5-1 and J is TRBJ2-1; a weak D match, TRBD1 (6 bases). The CDR3 covers 15 residues. The ends were cut back, 2 bases at V and 4 bases at J, with 13 bases in the middle. The germline gives CDR1 SGHRS, CDR2 YFSETQ. The chain's CDR3 is CASSFRPGVYNEQFF. The CDR3 nucleotides read TGCGCCAGCAGCTTTCGGCCAGGGGTTTACAATGAGCAGTTCTTC.

The CDR3: CASSPGFSYEGYTF. CDR3 nucleotide sequence: TGTGCCAGTTCCCCAGGGTTTAGCTACGAAGGCTACACCTTC. The J gene is TRBJ1-2, the V gene TRBV19; a possible D gene is TRBD1 (5 bases). CDR3 size: 14 residues. V lost 8 bases, J lost 8 bases, and 21 bases lay in between. Germline V gives CDR1 LNHDA, CDR2 SQIVND (reference sequence).

The chain links TRBV2 to TRBJ2-1; D perhaps matches TRBD2 (5 bases). Deletions cut 5 bases from V and 0 bases from J, with 14 bases between. The V gene's germline CDR1 is SNHLY and CDR2 FYNNEI. The CDR3 spans 16 residues. The CDR3 is CASSRSGRSSYNEQFF. The CDR3, as DNA: TGTGCCAGCAGTAGATCGGGGAGAAGCTCCTACAATGAGCAGTTCTTC. Combining the CDR3 with reference TRBV2 and TRBJ2-1 gives the whole variable domain EPEVTQTPSHQVTQMGQEVILRCVPISNHLYFYWYRQILGQKVEFLVSFYNNEISEKSEIFDDQFSVERPDGSNFTLKIRSTKLEDSAMYFCASSRSGRSSYNEQFFGPGTRLTVL.

The chain recombines TRBV2 with TRBJ2-7; TRBD1 aligns across 12 bases. CDR3 length equals 14 residues. In germline, CDR1 is SNHLY, CDR2 FYNNEI. V shed 6 bases, J shed 3 bases, and the junction held 3 bases outside the gene matches. The CDR3 reads CASRGQGAFYEQYF. The CDR3 nucleotides read TGTGCCAGCAGGGGACAGGGGGCGTTCTACGAGCAGTACTTC.

The chain couples TRBV7-8 to TRBJ1-6; 8 bases fit TRBD1. V shed 1 base and J 10 bases; nucleotides not matched to a gene: 9. The CDR3 spans 16 residues. CDR1 is SGHVS, CDR2 FQNEAQ, per germline. CDR3 nucleotides: TGTGCCAGCAGCTTAGATCCAGGGGGCGATCGGTCACCCCTCCACTTT. It translates to CASSLDPGGDRSPLHF.

The genes are TRBV18 and TRBJ1-3; the match to TRBD1 covers 10 bases. The J segment lost 8 bases and the V segment lost 4 bases, leaving 8 bases of the junction unmatched. This CDR3 spans 15 amino acids. Germline V CDR1 and CDR2: KGHSH, LQKENI. CDR3 bases: TGTGCCAGCTCACGGGACAGGGGCCGTTCCGACACCATATATTTT. Amino acids: CASSRDRGRSDTIYF.

The V call is TRBV5-1, the J call TRBJ2-2, with TRBD1 matching 9 bases. Germline CDR1 and CDR2: SGHRS and YFSETQ. V was pared by 3 bases and J by 7 bases, with 4 bases of the junction left unmatched. The CDR3 sequence is 14 residues long. This chain's CDR3 is CASSWTGEVGELFF. The CDR3 region has the DNA TGCGCCAGCAGCTGGACAGGGGAGGTCGGGGAGCTGTTTTTT.

This sequence joins TRBV5-4 and TRBJ2-1; the match to TRBD2 covers 10 bases. The CDR3 spans 17 residues. With 1 base clipped from V and 2 bases from J, the junction kept 6 bases outside the gene matches. The germline V gene encodes CDR1 SGHNT and CDR2 YYREEE (reference sequence). The CDR3 reads CASSLPTSGFTYNEQFF. CDR3 bases: TGTGCCAGCAGCTTGCCGACTAGCGGGTTCACCTACAATGAGCAGTTCTTC.

The rearrangement joins TRBV19 to TRBJ1-5; D remains unclear. This CDR3 is built from 12 residues. Germline assignment: CDR1 LNHDA and CDR2 SQIVND (reference sequence). V was cut by 9 bases and J by 4 bases, with 10 bases left in between. This chain's CDR3 is CASRSFNQPQHF. CDR3 DNA: TGTGCCAGCCGTTCTTTTAATCAGCCCCAGCATTTT.

V is TRBV10-3 and J is TRBJ2-5; D possibly corresponds to TRBD2 (5 bases). The CDR3 totals 11 residues. V dropped 6 bases and J dropped 3 bases, with 5 bases sitting between them. Germline values: CDR1 ENHRY, CDR2 SYGVKD. CDR3 sequence: CAIRREETQYF. The CDR3 DNA reads TGTGCCATCAGGAGGGAAGAGACCCAGTACTTC.

The chain couples TRBV5-1 to TRBJ2-1, with 9 bases that match TRBD1. The CDR3 extends over 16 amino acids. Germline lookup yields CDR1 SGHRS and CDR2 YFSETQ. V trimming: 0 bases; J trimming: 5 bases; junction bases outside the gene matches: 6. CDR3 DNA: TGCGCCAGCAGCTTGGTGGGGACAGGGTACGACAATGAGCAGTTCTTC. As protein: CASSLVGTGYDNEQFF.

This clone was recorded only once. The chain joins TRBV6-5 to TRBJ2-7; TRBD2 matches 7 bases. The CDR3 is made up of 15 amino acids. V was clipped by 6 bases and J by 7 bases; unmatched bases: 15. Germline V gene data show CDR1 as MNHEY and CDR2 as SVGAGI. The CDR3 spells CASRRRDYSLREQYF. For the CDR3, the DNA is TGTGCCAGCAGAAGACGGGACTATTCTTTAAGGGAGCAGTACTTC.

This chain joins TRBV18 and TRBJ2-1, with 8 positions matching TRBD2. This CDR3 has 15 amino acids. V was clipped by 2 bases and J by 12 bases; unmatched bases: 12. CDR1 KGHSH and CDR2 LQKENI come from the germline V gene. The DNA of the CDR3 is TGTGCCAGCTCACCAAGTTTGCCGGGAGGGCCGCTGCAGTTCTTC. Its protein product is CASSPSLPGGPLQFF.

V and J are TRBV6-5 and TRBJ2-2, with 11 nucleotides matching TRBD2. CDR3 length equals 16 residues. The V segment lost 0 bases and the J segment 6 bases; nucleotides outside the gene matches: 3. Per germline, CDR1 MNHEY and CDR2 SVGAGI. The CDR3 DNA follows: TGTGCCAGCAGTTACTCAACTAGCGGGGGTGCCGGGGAGCTGTTTTTT. Translated: CASSYSTSGGAGELFF.

The chain uses TRBV11-2 and TRBJ1-1, with D perhaps TRBD1 (6 bases). Looked up from germline, CDR1 is SGHAT and CDR2 is FQNNGV. The V end was cut by 1 base, the J end by 0 bases, with 18 bases between. CDR3 size: 18 residues. The DNA of the CDR3 is TGTGCCAGCAGCTTAGCAAGGGGGGGCCTTTGGATGAACACTGAAGCTTTCTTT. Residues: CASSLARGGLWMNTEAFF.

The chain couples TRBV6-5 to TRBJ1-1; 9 nucleotides align to TRBD1. Unmatched junction bases numbered 7, after V lost 5 bases and J lost 3 bases. The CDR3 runs 15 residues. From germline, CDR1 is MNHEY and CDR2 SVGAGI. The DNA for the CDR3 is TGTGCCAGCAGTACCGGACAGGGGTCGGACACTGAAGCTTTCTTT. Residues: CASSTGQGSDTEAFF.